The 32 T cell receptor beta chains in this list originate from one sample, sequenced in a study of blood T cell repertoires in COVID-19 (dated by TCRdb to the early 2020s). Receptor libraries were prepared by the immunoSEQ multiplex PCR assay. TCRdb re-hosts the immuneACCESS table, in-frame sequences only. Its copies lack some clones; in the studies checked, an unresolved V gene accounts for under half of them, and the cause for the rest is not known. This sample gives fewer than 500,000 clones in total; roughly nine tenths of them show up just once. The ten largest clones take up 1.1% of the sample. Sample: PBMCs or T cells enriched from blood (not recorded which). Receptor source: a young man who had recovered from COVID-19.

CDR3 nucleotide sequence: TGCGCCAGCAGGCCGCTAGCGGGAGTCATGGATACGCAGTATTTT. Translating it yields CASRPLAGVMDTQYF. The rearrangement joins TRBV5-1 to TRBJ2-3; 10 positions match TRBD2. Trimming at V came to 5 bases and at J to 6 bases, leaving 9 bases not matched to a gene. The length of the CDR3 is 15 residues. Germline CDR1 is SGHRS and CDR2 is YFSETQ.

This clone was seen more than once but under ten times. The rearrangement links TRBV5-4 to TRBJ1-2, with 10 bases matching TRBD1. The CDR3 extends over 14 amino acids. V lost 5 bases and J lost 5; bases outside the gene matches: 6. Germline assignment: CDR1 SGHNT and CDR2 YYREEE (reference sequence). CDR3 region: CASSFPGQGYGYTF. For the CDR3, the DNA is TGTGCCAGCAGTTTTCCGGGACAGGGGTATGGCTACACCTTC.

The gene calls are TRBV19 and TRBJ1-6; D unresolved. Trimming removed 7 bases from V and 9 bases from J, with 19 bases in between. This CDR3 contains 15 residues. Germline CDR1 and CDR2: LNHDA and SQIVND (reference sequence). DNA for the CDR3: TGTGCCAGTACCCCCCCTTCCCCTGCGGGTTCACCCCTCCACTTT. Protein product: CASTPPSPAGSPLHF.

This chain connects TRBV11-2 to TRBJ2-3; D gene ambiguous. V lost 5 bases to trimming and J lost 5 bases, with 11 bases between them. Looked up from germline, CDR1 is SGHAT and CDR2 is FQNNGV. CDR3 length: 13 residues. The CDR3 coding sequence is TGTGCCAGCAGCGTCAACAACCAAGATACGCAGTATTTT. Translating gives CASSVNNQDTQYF. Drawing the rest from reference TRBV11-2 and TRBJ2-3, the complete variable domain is EAGVAQSPRYKIIEKRQSVAFWCNPISGHATLYWYQQILGQGPKLLIQFQNNGVVDDSQLPKDRFSAERLKGVDSTLKIQPAKLEDSAVYLCASSVNNQDTQYFGPGTRLTVL.

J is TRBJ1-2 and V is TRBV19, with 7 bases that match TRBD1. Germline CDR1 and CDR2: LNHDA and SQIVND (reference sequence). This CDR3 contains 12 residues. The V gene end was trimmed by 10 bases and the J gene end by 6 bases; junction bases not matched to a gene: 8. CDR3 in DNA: TGTGCCATTTTGACAGGGATGGATGGCTACACCTTC. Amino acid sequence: CAILTGMDGYTF.

CDR3 in amino acids: CASSKLAGTYNEQFF. The DNA for the CDR3 is TGTGCCAGCAGTAAACTAGCGGGAACTTACAATGAGCAGTTCTTC. The chain has TRBV7-8 and TRBJ2-1, with 10 bases lining up with TRBD2. Unmatched junction bases numbered 6, after V lost 6 bases and J lost 4 bases. Per the germline V gene, CDR1 is SGHVS and CDR2 is FQNEAQ. This CDR3 spans 15 amino acids.

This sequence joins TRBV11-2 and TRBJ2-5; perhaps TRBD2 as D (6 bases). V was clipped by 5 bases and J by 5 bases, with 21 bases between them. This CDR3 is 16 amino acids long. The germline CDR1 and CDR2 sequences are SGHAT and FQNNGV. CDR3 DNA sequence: TGTGCCAGCAGCCGGTGGGATAGCGGAGGGGAGGAGACCCAGTACTTC. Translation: CASSRWDSGGEETQYF.

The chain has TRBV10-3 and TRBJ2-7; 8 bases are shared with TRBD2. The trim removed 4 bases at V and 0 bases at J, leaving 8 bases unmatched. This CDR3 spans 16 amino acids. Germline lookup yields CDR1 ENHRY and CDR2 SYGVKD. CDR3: CAISAITGTSSYEQYF. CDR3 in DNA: TGTGCCATCAGTGCCATAACCGGGACTAGCTCCTACGAGCAGTACTTC.

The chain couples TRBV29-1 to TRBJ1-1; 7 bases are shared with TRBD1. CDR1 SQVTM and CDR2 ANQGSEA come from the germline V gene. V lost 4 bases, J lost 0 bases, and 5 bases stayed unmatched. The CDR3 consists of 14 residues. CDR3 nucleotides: TGCAGCGTTGTCCTCGGGACAGTGAACACTGAAGCTTTCTTT. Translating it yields CSVVLGTVNTEAFF.

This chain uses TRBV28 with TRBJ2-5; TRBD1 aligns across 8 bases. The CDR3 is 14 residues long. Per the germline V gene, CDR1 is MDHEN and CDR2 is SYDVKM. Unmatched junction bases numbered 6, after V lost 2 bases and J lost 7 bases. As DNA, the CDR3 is TGTGCCAGCAGTTTACAGGGGGCGCGTCCGACCCAGTACTTC. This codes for CASSLQGARPTQYF.

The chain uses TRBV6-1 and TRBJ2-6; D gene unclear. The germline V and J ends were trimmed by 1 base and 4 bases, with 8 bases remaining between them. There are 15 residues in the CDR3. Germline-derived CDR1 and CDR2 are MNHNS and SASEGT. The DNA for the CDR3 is TGTGCCAGCAGTGAAGGAGCGCGGGGGGCCAACGTCCTGACTTTC. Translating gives CASSEGARGANVLTF.

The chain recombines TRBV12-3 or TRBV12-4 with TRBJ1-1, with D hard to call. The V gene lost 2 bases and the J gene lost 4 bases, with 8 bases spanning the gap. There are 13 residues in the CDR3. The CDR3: CASSLMGGTEAFF. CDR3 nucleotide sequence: TGTGCCAGCAGTTTAATGGGAGGCACTGAAGCTTTCTTT.

CDR3 nucleotides: TGTGCCAGCAGATCCGGGACTAGCGGCCTGACAGATACGCAGTATTTT. This gives the protein CASRSGTSGLTDTQYF. The chain links TRBV28 to TRBJ2-3, with 11 bases aligning to TRBD2. Germline values: CDR1 MDHEN, CDR2 SYDVKM. The J segment lost 3 bases and the V segment lost 6 bases, leaving 8 bases of the junction unmatched. This CDR3 has 16 residues.

CDR3 DNA: TGTGCCAGCAGCCCCTCCCAGCGACTAGTACAAGAGACCCAGTACTTC. Translated, it gives CASSPSQRLVQETQYF. This chain connects TRBV11-3 to TRBJ2-5; possibly TRBD2 for D (6 bases). Trimming removed 5 bases at V and 2 bases at J, with 18 bases between. The CDR3 runs 16 residues. Germline values: CDR1 SGHNT, CDR2 YENEEA.

Here the CDR3 reads CASSQKTAQAGVLNEQFF. CDR3 coding DNA: TGCGCCAGCAGCCAAAAAACCGCTCAAGCGGGTGTGTTGAATGAGCAGTTCTTC. The rearrangement links TRBV4-1 to TRBJ2-1, with D possibly TRBD2 on 6 matching bases. Trimming removed 2 bases from V and 7 bases from J, with 24 bases in between. This CDR3 has 18 residues. Germline-derived CDR1 and CDR2 are MGHRA and YSYEKL.

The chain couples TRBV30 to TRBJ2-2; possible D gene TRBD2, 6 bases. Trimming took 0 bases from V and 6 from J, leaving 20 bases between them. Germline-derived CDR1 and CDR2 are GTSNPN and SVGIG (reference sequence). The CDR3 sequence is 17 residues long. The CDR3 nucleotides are TGTGCCTGGAGTGTAAGGTTTTCGGGAGCTATCCCCGGGGAGCTGTTTTTT. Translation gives CAWSVRFSGAIPGELFF.

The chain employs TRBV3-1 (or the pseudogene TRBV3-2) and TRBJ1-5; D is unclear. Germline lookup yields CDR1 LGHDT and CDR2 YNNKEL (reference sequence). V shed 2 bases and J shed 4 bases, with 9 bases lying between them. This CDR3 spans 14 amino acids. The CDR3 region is CASSQNPGNQPQHF. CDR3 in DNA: TGTGCCAGCAGCCAAAACCCCGGGAATCAGCCCCAGCATTTT.

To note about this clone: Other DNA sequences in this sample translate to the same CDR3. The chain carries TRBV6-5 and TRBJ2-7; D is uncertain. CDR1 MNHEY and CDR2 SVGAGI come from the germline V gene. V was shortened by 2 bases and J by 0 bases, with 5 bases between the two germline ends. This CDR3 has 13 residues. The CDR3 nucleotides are TGTGCCAGCAGTTACGCCGGCTCCTACGAGCAGTACTTC. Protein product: CASSYAGSYEQYF.

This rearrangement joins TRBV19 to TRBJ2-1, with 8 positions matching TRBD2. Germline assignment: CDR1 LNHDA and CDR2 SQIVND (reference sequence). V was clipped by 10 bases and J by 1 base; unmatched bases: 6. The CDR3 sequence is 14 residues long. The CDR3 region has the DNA TGTGCCACCGATAGCGGGGATTCCTACAATGAGCAGTTCTTC. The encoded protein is CATDSGDSYNEQFF.

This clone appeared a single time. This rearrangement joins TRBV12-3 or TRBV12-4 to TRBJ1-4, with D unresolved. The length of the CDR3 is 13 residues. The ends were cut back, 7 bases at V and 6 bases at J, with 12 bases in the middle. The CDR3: CASMRNGDEKLFF. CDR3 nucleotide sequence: TGTGCCAGCATGCGCAACGGGGATGAAAAACTGTTTTTT.

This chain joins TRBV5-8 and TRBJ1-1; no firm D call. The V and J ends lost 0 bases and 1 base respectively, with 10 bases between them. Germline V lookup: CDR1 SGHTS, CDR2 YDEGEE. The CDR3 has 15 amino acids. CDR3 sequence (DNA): TGTGCCAGCAGCTTGGCGGCGGGCCCGAACACTGAAGCTTTCTTT. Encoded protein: CASSLAAGPNTEAFF.

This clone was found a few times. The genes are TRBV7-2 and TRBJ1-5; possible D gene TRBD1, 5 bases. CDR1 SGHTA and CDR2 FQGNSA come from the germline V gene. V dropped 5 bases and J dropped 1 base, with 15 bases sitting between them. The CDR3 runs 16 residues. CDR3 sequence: CASSITGYGSNQPQHF. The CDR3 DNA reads TGTGCCAGCAGCATTACAGGCTACGGGAGCAATCAGCCCCAGCATTTT.

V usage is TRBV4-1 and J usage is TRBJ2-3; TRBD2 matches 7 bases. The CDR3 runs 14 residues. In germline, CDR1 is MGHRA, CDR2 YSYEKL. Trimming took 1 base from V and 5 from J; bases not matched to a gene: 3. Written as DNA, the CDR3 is TGCGCCAGCAGCCAAGCTAGCGGAATAGATACGCAGTATTTT. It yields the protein CASSQASGIDTQYF.

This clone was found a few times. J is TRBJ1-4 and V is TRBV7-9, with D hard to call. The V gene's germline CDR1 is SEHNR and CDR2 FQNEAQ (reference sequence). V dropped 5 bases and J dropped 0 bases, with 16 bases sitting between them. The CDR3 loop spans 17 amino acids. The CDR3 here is CASSTRQQLTTNEKLFF. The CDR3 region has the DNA TGTGCCAGCAGCACTAGACAACAACTAACAACTAATGAAAAACTGTTTTTT.

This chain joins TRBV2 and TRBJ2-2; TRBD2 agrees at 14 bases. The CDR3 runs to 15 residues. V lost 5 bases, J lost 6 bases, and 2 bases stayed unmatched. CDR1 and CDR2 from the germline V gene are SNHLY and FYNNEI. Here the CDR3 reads CASSSGLAGAGELFF. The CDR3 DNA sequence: TGTGCCAGCAGTTCGGGACTAGCGGGAGCCGGGGAGCTGTTTTTT.

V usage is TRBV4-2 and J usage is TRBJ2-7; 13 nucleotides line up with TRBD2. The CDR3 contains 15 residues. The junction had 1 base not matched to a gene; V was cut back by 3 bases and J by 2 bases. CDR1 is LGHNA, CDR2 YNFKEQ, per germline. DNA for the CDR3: TGTGCCAGCAGCCAGGGACTAGCGGGACCCTACGAGCAGTACTTC. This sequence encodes CASSQGLAGPYEQYF.

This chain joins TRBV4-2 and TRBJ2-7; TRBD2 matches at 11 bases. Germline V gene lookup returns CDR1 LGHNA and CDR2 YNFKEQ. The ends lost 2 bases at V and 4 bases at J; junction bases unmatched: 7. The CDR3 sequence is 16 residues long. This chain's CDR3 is CASSQSLAGGIYEQYF. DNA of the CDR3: TGTGCCAGCAGCCAATCGTTAGCGGGAGGGATTTACGAGCAGTACTTC.

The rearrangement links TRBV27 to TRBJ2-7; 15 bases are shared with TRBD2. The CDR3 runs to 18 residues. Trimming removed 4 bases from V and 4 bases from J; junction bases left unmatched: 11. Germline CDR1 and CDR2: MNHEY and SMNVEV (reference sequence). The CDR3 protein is CASSSGTSGRIGVYEQYF. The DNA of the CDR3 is TGTGCCAGCAGTTCCGGGACTAGCGGGAGGATCGGGGTGTACGAGCAGTACTTC.

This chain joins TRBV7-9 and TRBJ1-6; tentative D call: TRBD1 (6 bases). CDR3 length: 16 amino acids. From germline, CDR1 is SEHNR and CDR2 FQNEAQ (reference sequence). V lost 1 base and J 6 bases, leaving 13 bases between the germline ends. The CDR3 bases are TGTGCCAGCAGCTTAGTAGGATGGACAGCTAATTCACCCCTCCACTTT. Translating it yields CASSLVGWTANSPLHF.

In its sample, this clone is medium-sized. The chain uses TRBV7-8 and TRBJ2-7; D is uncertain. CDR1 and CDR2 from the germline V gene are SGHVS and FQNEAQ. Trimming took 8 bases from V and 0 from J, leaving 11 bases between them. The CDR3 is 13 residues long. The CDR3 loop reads CASRFSSSYEQYF. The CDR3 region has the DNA TGTGCCAGCCGATTTAGCAGCTCCTACGAGCAGTACTTC.

The CDR3 DNA sequence: TGTGCCAGCAGTGCCTTAGCGGGGGGAACCTACAATGAGCAGTTCTTC. Protein sequence: CASSALAGGTYNEQFF. The chain couples TRBV6-4 to TRBJ2-1; 10 bases align to TRBD2. This CDR3 contains 16 residues. Germline V lookup: CDR1 MRHNA, CDR2 SNTAGT. J gave up 2 bases and V 4 bases, and 5 bases lay outside the gene matches.

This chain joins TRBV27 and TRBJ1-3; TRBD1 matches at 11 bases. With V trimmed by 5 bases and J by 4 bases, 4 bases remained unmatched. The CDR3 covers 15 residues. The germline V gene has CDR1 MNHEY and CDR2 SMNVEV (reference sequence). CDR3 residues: CASSQDRGPGNTIYF. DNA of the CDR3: TGTGCCAGCAGTCAGGACAGGGGGCCGGGAAACACCATATATTTT.